This T cell receptor beta chain was obtained from a study of T cells in Graves' hyperthyroidism and ophthalmopathy. This clonotype showed up just a few times. Using RNA transcripts as the source, TCR beta CDR3 regions were amplified. TCR CDR3 underwent first-round RT-PCR with the HTBI primer set. One entry per CDR3 protein, called by TCRdb with MiXCR from the multiplex PCR reads. The sample holds fewer than 450,000 distinct CDR3 sequences, about 15% seen once. Germline V CDR1 and CDR2: DFQATT, SNEGSKA (reference sequence). The V and J ends lost 0 bases and 0 bases respectively, with 9 bases between them. This CDR3 comprises 15 residues.

The chain combines TRBV20-1 with TRBJ1-5; D is possibly TRBD1 (5 bases). The sample was blood. The sequence derives from a woman between 25 and 40 years old with Graves' hyperthyroidism that later progressed to Graves' ophthalmopathy. The CDR3 loop reads CSARDWGDSNQPQHF. The CDR3 DNA follows: TGCAGTGCTAGAGACTGGGGGGATAGCAATCAGCCCCAGCATTTT.